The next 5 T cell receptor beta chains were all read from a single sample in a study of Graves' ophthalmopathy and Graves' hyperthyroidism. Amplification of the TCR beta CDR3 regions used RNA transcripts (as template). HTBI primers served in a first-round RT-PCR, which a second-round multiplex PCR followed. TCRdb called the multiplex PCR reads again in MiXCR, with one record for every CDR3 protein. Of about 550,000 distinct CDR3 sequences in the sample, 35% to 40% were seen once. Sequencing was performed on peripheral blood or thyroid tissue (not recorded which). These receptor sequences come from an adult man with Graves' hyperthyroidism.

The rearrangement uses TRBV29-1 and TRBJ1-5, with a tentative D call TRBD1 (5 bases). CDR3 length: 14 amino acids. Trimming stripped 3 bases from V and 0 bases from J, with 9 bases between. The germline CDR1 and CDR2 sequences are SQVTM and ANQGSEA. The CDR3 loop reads CSVETVNSNQPQHF. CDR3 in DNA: TGCAGCGTTGAGACAGTTAATAGCAATCAGCCCCAGCATTTT.

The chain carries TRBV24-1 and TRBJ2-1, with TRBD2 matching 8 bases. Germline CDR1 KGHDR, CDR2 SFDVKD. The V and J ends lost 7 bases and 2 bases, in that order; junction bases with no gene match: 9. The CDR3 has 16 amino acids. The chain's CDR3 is CATSENSGSPYNEQFF. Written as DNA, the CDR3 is TGTGCCACCAGCGAAAACAGCGGGAGTCCCTACAATGAGCAGTTCTTC.

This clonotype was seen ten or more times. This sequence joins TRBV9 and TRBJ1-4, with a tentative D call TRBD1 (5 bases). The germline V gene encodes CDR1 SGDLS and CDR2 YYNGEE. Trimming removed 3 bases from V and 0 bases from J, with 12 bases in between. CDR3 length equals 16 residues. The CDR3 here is CASSAGGQSTNEKLFF. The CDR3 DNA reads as TGTGCCAGCAGCGCCGGCGGACAATCAACTAATGAAAAACTGTTTTTT.

Here the CDR3 reads CASSFGTDYTNTEAFF. The CDR3 DNA sequence: TGTGCCAGCAGTTTTGGGACAGACTATACGAACACTGAAGCTTTCTTT. This chain links TRBV6-2 or TRBV6-3 with TRBJ1-1; 7 bases agree with TRBD1. V trimming: 4 bases; J trimming: 1 base; junction bases outside the gene matches: 9. CDR1 is MNHEY, CDR2 SVGEGT, per germline. CDR3 length equals 16 residues.

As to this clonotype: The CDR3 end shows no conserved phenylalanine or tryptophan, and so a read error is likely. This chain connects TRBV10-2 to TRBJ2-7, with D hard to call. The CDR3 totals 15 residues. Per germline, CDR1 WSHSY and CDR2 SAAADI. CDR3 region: CASSESEWYSYGQYL. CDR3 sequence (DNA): TGCGCCAGCAGTGAGTCGGAGTGGTACTCCTACGGGCAGTACCTC.